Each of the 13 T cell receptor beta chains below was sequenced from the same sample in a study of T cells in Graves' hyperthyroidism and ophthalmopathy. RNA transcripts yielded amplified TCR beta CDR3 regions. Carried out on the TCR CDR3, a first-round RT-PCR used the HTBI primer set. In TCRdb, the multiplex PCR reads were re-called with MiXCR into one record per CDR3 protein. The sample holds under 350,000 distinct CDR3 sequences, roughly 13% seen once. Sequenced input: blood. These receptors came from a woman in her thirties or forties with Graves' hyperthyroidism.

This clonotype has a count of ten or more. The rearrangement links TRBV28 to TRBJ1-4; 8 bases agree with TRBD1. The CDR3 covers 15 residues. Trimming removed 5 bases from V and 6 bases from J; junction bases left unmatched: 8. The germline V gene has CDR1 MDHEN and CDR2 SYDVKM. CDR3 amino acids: CASSTMTGADEKLFF. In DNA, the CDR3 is TGTGCCAGCAGTACAATGACAGGGGCGGATGAAAAACTGTTTTTT.

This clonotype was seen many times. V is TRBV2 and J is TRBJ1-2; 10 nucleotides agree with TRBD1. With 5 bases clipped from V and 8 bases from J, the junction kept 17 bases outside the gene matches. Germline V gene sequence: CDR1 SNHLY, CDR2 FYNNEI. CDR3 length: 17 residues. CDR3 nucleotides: TGTGCCAGCAGTAATCCCACGCTGGACAGGGGGTTTGACGGCTACACCTTC. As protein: CASSNPTLDRGFDGYTF.

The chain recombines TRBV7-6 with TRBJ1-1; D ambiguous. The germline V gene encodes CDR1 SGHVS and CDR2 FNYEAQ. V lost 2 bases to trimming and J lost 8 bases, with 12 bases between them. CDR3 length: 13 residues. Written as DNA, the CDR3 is TGTGCCAGCAGCTTATCGAGTGGACGAGAAGCTTTCTTT. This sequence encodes CASSLSSGREAFF.

CDR3 bases: TGTGCCAGCTCACCCCTAGGACAGGGCCCAAACACCGGGGAGCTGTTTTTT. Its protein is CASSPLGQGPNTGELFF. This chain uses TRBV6-1 with TRBJ2-2; 8 positions agree with TRBD1. From germline, CDR1 is MNHNS and CDR2 SASEGT. The length of the CDR3 is 17 residues. The J segment lost 2 bases and the V segment lost 8 bases, leaving 13 bases of the junction unmatched.

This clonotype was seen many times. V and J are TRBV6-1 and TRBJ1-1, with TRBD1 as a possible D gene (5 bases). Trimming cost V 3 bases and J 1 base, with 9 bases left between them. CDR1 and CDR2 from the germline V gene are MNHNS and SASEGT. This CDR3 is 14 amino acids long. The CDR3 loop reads CASSENQGNTEAFF. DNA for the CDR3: TGTGCCAGCAGTGAGAACCAGGGGAACACTGAAGCTTTCTTT.

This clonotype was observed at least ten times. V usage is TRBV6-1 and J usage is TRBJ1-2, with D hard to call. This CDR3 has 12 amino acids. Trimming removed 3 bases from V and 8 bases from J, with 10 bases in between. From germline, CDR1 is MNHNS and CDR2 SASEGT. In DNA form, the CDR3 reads TGTGCCAGCAGTGACCTGGGGAGCGGCTACACCTTC. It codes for CASSDLGSGYTF.

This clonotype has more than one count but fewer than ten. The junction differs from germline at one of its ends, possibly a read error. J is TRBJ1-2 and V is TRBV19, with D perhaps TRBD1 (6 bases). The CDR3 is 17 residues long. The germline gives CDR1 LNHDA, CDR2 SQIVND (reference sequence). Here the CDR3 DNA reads TGTGCCGGTAGTCGCATCCCCTCCTTGGACAGCTACTATGGCTACACCTTC. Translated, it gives CAGSRIPSLDSYYGYTF.

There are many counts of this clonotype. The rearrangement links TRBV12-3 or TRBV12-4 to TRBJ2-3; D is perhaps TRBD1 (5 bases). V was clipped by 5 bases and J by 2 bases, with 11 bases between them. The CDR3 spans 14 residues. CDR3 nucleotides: TGTGCCAGCAGTCTAGGGGTGCACACAGATACGCAGTATTTT. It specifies CASSLGVHTDTQYF.

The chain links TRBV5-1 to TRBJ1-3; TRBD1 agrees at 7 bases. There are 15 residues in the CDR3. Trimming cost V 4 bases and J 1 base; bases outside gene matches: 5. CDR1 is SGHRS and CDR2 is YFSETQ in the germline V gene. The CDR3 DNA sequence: TGCGCCAGCAGCCCCGAGACAGGGTCTGGAAACACCATATATTTT. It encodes CASSPETGSGNTIYF.

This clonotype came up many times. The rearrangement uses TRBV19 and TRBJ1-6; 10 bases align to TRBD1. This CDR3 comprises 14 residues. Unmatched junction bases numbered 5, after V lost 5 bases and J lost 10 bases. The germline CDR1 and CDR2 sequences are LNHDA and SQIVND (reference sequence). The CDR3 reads CASSRMDRGSPLHF. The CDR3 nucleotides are TGTGCCAGTAGTCGAATGGACAGGGGGTCACCCCTCCACTTT.

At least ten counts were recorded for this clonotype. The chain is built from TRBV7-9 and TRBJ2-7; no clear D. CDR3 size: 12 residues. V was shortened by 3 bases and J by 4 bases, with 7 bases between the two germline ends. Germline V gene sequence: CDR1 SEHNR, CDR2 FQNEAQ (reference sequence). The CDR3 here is CASSFDQYEQYF. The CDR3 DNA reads TGTGCCAGCAGCTTCGACCAATACGAGCAGTACTTC.

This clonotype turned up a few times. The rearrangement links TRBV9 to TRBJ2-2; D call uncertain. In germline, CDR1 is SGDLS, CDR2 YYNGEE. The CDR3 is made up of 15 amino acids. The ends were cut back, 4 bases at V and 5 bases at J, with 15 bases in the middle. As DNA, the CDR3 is TGTGCCAGCAGCCCCCACTCGGTACAGACCGGGGAGCTGTTTTTT. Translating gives CASSPHSVQTGELFF.

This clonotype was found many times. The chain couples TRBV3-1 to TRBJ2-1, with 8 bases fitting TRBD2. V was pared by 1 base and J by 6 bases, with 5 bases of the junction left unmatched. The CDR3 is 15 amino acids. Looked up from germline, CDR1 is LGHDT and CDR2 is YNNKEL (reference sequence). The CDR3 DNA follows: TGTGCCAGCAGCCAAGCCGCGGGAGGAATCAATGAGCAGTTCTTC. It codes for CASSQAAGGINEQFF.